This TCR beta chain was retrieved from a study of identical twins. Whole-study findings and limits: The study found weaker excess twin sharing in beta out-of-frame sequences.

This clonotype appeared a few times. Its specificity is not known. The germline V and J ends were trimmed by 8 bases and 1 base, with 18 bases remaining between them. Germline values: CDR1 MNHEY, CDR2 SMNVEV (reference sequence). CDR3 length equals 15 residues. TCRdb recomputed calls from the 5' RACE reads with MiXCR, one row per CDR3 protein. Of hundreds of thousands of distinct CDR3 sequences in the sample, 21% are singletons; the top ten hold 4% to 5.5%. The sample also formed part of further work on T cells expressing NK-cell markers.

The rearrangement links TRBV27 to TRBJ2-7, with no clear D. The sequence was obtained from a woman aged 18-29 years in good health. Source material: PBMCs. CDR3 nucleotides: TGTGCCAGCGCGCCCCAGGTTAAGTCTTCCTACGAGCAGTACTTC. Translating gives CASAPQVKSSYEQYF.